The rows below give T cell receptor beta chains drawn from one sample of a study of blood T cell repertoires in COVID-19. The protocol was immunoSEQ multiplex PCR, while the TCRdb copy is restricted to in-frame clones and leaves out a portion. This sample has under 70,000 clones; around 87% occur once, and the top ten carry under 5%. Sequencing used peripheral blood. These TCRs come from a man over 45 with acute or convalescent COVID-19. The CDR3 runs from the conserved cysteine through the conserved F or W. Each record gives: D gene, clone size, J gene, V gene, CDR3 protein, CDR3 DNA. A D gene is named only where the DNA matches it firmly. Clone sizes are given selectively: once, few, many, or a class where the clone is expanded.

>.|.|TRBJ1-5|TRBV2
CASSEAGGLAQPQHF
TGTGCCAGCAGTGAAGCGGGGGGTTTGGCGCAGCCCCAGCATTTT
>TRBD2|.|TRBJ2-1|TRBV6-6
CASSYSGGGYNEQFF
TGTGCCAGCAGTTACAGCGGGGGGGGATACAATGAGCAGTTCTTC
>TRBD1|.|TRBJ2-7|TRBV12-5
CASGWDRARPEQYF
TGTGCTAGTGGCTGGGACAGGGCCCGTCCCGAGCAGTACTTC
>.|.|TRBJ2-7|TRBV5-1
CASSSGFVYEQYF
TGCGCCAGTTCTAGTGGTTTTGTCTACGAGCAGTACTTC
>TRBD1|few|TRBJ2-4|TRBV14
CASSETGGLGDIQYF
TGTGCCAGCAGCGAAACAGGGGGCTTAGGAGACATTCAGTACTTC
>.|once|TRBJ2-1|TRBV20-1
CSASPGNGNEQFF
TGCAGTGCTAGTCCGGGAAACGGGAATGAGCAGTTCTTC
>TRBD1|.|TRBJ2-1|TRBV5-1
CASSPDREVHEQFF
TGCGCCAGCAGCCCGGACAGGGAGGTGCATGAGCAGTTCTTC
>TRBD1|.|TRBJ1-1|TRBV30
CAWRRTGQGFTEAFF
TGTGCCTGGAGACGGACGGGACAGGGTTTCACTGAAGCTTTCTTT
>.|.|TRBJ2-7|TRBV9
CASSPKADIRWQYF
TGTGCCAGCAGCCCCAAGGCTGACATACGTTGGCAGTACTTC
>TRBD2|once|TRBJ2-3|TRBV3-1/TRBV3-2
CASSQATSGRTDTQYF
TGTGCCAGCAGCCAAGCGACTAGCGGGAGAACAGATACGCAGTATTTT